A selection of T cell receptor beta chains follows, all from one sample in a study of breast tumors, draining lymph nodes, adjacent tissues. TCRdb processed the multiplex PCR reads anew with MiXCR; each CDR3 protein has one entry. The repertoire holds about 21,000 distinct CDR3 sequences, with approximately 49% as singletons. Sequencing used breast tumor tissue. Receptors were obtained from a female donor with breast cancer. Some clones in this sample may be carry-over from other donors' samples. CDR3s include the opening cysteine and the closing phenylalanine or tryptophan.

CDR3 protein	J gene	V gene
CASSLGRNKQFF	TRBJ2-1	TRBV12-3/TRBV12-4
CASSEALSRDREYSNQPQHF	TRBJ1-5	TRBV2
CASSPEVPSGPNEKPLF	TRBJ1-4	TRBV18
CASRGGGGSLGEQYF	TRBJ2-7	TRBV6-5
CASSFQGLVNTGELFF	TRBJ2-2	TRBV12-3/TRBV12-4
CASSLSRGREELFF	TRBJ2-2	TRBV11-2
CASSESTRSNEQYF	TRBJ2-7	TRBV2
CASSVGQGAEKLFF	TRBJ1-4	TRBV2
CASSPAGETQYF	TRBJ2-5	TRBV11-3
CASSLWDSSYEQYF	TRBJ2-7	TRBV5-8
CASSEKSSGVTEQFF	TRBJ2-1	TRBV6-1
CSAISGRGYEQYF	TRBJ2-7	TRBV20-1
CASTLWGTGPDEQYF	TRBJ2-7	TRBV6-1
CATSDLSQSNQPQHF	TRBJ1-5	TRBV24-1
CASSQLAGGALNEQYF	TRBJ2-7	TRBV14
CASSLGAGGHEQFF	TRBJ2-1	TRBV11-2
CASSSGLAGGELFF	TRBJ2-1	TRBV7-3
CASSQDLSRETQYF	TRBJ2-5	TRBV4-2
CASSLGTSVYNEQFF	TRBJ2-1	TRBV11-3
CASSPRWVYNQPQHF	TRBJ1-5	TRBV6-1
CASSRRPGPHPGELLF	TRBJ2-2	TRBV4-2
CATSASVQGGGNTIYF	TRBJ1-3	TRBV24-1
CASSPTGDSSYEQYF	TRBJ2-7	TRBV4-1
CASSYSMEDSQNEQFF	TRBJ2-1	TRBV6-5
CASGPGPSSEQYF	TRBJ2-7	TRBV11-2
CASSSTLGGNTEAFF	TRBJ1-1	TRBV11-2
CSAQPRGGQPQYF	TRBJ2-5	TRBV20-1
CASGLAVSYEQYF	TRBJ2-7	TRBV6-5
CASQGAETQYF	TRBJ2-5	TRBV6-5
CSAPPRRSNEQFF	TRBJ2-1	TRBV20-1
CAWSVGHRSLDEQFF	TRBJ2-1	TRBV30
CASSLGQGDEQFF	TRBJ2-1	TRBV5-6
CASSSFSDEQYF	TRBJ2-7	TRBV12-3/TRBV12-4
CALAGETDTQYF	TRBJ2-3	TRBV7-6
CSALDRIEAFF	TRBJ1-1	TRBV20-1
CASSDPRGRRVRVTEAFF	TRBJ1-1	TRBV7-9
CASSYSGSGGYTF	TRBJ1-2	TRBV6-5
CSARLAGTDTQYF	TRBJ2-3	TRBV20-1
CASTPNRQGRYGYTF	TRBJ1-2	TRBV19
CSVAQLAAQETQYF	TRBJ2-5	TRBV29-1
CASGPNRGNQPQHF	TRBJ1-5	TRBV6-5
CSLAGAGGLNTDTQYF	TRBJ2-3	TRBV20-1
CASSEGVRDTDTQYF	TRBJ2-3	TRBV6-1
CASSQPGQAYNEQFF	TRBJ2-1	TRBV7-9
CATSTRGTNEKLFF	TRBJ1-4	TRBV10-3
CASGVQGGGYTF	TRBJ1-2	TRBV10-2
CASSPLAGSYNEQFF	TRBJ2-1	TRBV27
CASSHDRGRANSPLHF	TRBJ1-6	TRBV6-2/TRBV6-3
CASSPGAGIYGYTF	TRBJ1-2	TRBV5-1
CASSSGLAGGTQYF	TRBJ2-3	TRBV9
CASKEDNEQFF	TRBJ2-1	TRBV7-8
CATSRLAARETQYF	TRBJ2-5	TRBV15
CASSQEPTSSSYNEQFF	TRBJ2-1	TRBV3-1
CSARDLPGSSYEQYF	TRBJ2-7	TRBV20-1
CASSPSGLAGKAYNERFF	TRBJ2-1	TRBV11-2
CASSADRDQPQHF	TRBJ1-5	TRBV7-7
CSARSESSYEQYFGPGTIYF	TRBJ1-3	TRBV20-1